The entry that follows covers one T cell receptor beta chain sequence. These data originate in a study of blood T cell repertoires in COVID-19. Study in general: Nucleic acid was either cDNA or gDNA, and it came from T cells, B-cell-depleted T cells, or PBMCs.

Authors' methods: Reference gene primer amplification gave estimated nucleated cell counts. Here immunoSEQ multiplex PCR was the method, and the copy in TCRdb shows in-frame clones only, minus some. V and J calls and clone size come straight from that table; D and trimming were deduced from the DNA. The sample has around 160,000 clones, around 80% seen once. This study enrolled people aged about 18 to 100 from 20 to 25 US geographic areas. The CDR3 is 13 residues long. From germline, CDR1 is KGHSH and CDR2 LQKENI. V lost 3 bases to trimming and J lost 3 bases, with 8 bases between them. The chain has TRBV18 and TRBJ1-2; D may be TRBD1 (5 bases). This sequence originates from a woman aged 60-70 years who had recovered from COVID-19. What was sequenced was PBMCs or T cells enriched from blood (not recorded which). The DNA of the CDR3 is TGTGCCAGCTCACCTTCACAGGACTATGGCTACACCTTC. Its translation: CASSPSQDYGYTF.